Listed below are T cell receptor beta chains from one sample, sequenced in a study of blood T cell repertoires in COVID-19. TCRdb's copy holds only in-frame clones and misses some; the assay was immunoSEQ multiplex PCR. The sample shows 110,000 to 150,000 clones, roughly 82% of them seen only once. The sample was peripheral blood. These receptors were collected from an older man with acute or convalescent COVID-19. The CDR3 runs from the conserved cysteine through the conserved F or W.

CDR3aa,v_gene,j_gene
CASTWDRWNEKLFF,TRBV28,TRBJ1-4
CASSLSPGTVSSNEKLFF,TRBV28,TRBJ1-4
CASSPQFGGGYTF,TRBV19,TRBJ1-2
CASSPGTVSNEKLFF,TRBV11-1,TRBJ1-4
CAWSVLRGRGNSPLHF,TRBV30,TRBJ1-6
CASSLGSSLGAYGYTF,TRBV7-2,TRBJ1-2
CASSPRGQASTEAFF,TRBV5-1,TRBJ1-1
CASSPRGIYGYTF,TRBV19,TRBJ1-2
CASRTTGGGYEQYF,TRBV2,TRBJ2-7
CATRTQGAGNQPQHF,TRBV2,TRBJ1-5
CASSGEDRGETQYF,TRBV9,TRBJ2-5
CASSLAEGNTEAFF,TRBV7-6,TRBJ1-1
CASSPLAEGGNTIYF,TRBV18,TRBJ1-3
CATSRALVGEKLFF,TRBV15,TRBJ1-4
CASSLVVGRGDTEAFF,TRBV7-9,TRBJ1-1
CASSPDRESNEQFF,TRBV4-1,TRBJ2-1
CASSKSSGVTDTQYF,TRBV9,TRBJ2-3
CASSPGQVLPGELFF,TRBV19,TRBJ2-2
CASSSTGKAIQYF,TRBV2,TRBJ2-4
CASSFETSGPIAQYF,TRBV5-4,TRBJ2-5
CASSQERLGDGYEQYF,TRBV4-3,TRBJ2-7
CASGDRASSYEQYF,TRBV3-1/TRBV3-2,TRBJ2-7
CASNSRAVISYNEQFF,TRBV5-6,TRBJ2-1
CASSAGLRNQPQHF,TRBV7-2,TRBJ1-5
CASSQGGSSSGGYTF,TRBV7-2,TRBJ1-2
CASSLYMDNEQFF,TRBV7-3,TRBJ2-1
CASRSGQSQEQYF,TRBV7-9,TRBJ2-7
CASTIQGNYGYTF,TRBV19,TRBJ1-2
CASSAQSGGFLNSPLHF,TRBV19,TRBJ1-6
CASRPYLDPEQFF,TRBV7-9,TRBJ2-1
CASRQGTASYEQYF,TRBV7-8,TRBJ2-7
CASSSIDRVTYEQYF,TRBV5-6,TRBJ2-7
CASSPTPSPLTSTDTQYF,TRBV5-1,TRBJ2-3
CASKRDRDSGANVLTF,TRBV7-2,TRBJ2-6
CASSLGLTGNTGELFF,TRBV6-2/TRBV6-3,TRBJ2-2
CASSKSQQPQHF,TRBV19,TRBJ1-5
CASSLESRQGKVAKNIQYF,TRBV5-1,TRBJ2-4
CASSFVGGAVTEAFF,TRBV5-6,TRBJ1-1
CASSPGGVTDTQYF,TRBV18,TRBJ2-3
CASSPGLTGELFF,TRBV5-4,TRBJ2-2
CASSIDLTEAFF,TRBV19,TRBJ1-1
CASSSPSYNEQFF,TRBV5-6,TRBJ2-1
CASSYPGVQETQYF,TRBV7-2,TRBJ2-5
CATQGQPNEKLFF,TRBV12-3/TRBV12-4,TRBJ1-4
CASSARTGYNSPLHF,TRBV13,TRBJ1-6
CASSSPRDRSPLHF,TRBV28,TRBJ1-6
CASSVKVGGDTQYF,TRBV9,TRBJ2-3
CASSYSGTSGPQEQFF,TRBV6-2/TRBV6-3,TRBJ2-1
CASSLVGGGSEKLFF,TRBV7-2,TRBJ1-4
CASSYEVVSYEQYF,TRBV5-1,TRBJ2-7
CASSRDSAEAFF,TRBV11-3,TRBJ1-1
CASSPSLSYNEQFF,TRBV28,TRBJ2-1
CASSSGTGGFYEQYF,TRBV5-1,TRBJ2-7
CASSVVHTDAEAFF,TRBV9,TRBJ1-1
CASTRRGHNSPLHF,TRBV5-6,TRBJ1-6